The clone carrying this T cell receptor beta chain has a count of ten or more. Its antigen is currently unknown. The data were obtained in a study of T-cell memory formation after mild COVID-19. Study conclusions and caveats: CD4+ bias marked clones expanding day 15 to 37, unlike balanced contracting clones.

TCRdb re-called the 5' RACE reads with MiXCR, one entry per CDR3 protein. The table lists roughly 580,000 distinct CDR3 sequences, roughly 17% of them singletons. The CDR3 spans 15 residues. With 6 bases removed from V and 5 bases from J, the gap between germline ends came to 19 bases. Germline V lookup: CDR1 LNHNV, CDR2 YYDKDF (reference sequence). The sequencing sample was made of PBMCs or a T cell subset sorted from them (not recorded which). The sequence was collected from an adult woman who had mild COVID-19 (a few samples of this study predate the infection). Cell type and time point are not known. The chain links TRBV15 to TRBJ2-5, with D maybe TRBD2 (5 bases). The CDR3 DNA reads TGTGCCACCAGGCTAGGTGGAGGAGAGCAGGAGACCCAGTACTTC. This encodes CATRLGGGEQETQYF.